Shown below are 8 T cell receptor beta chains from a single sample sequenced in a study of graft-versus-host responses after intestinal transplantation. Measured with immunoSEQ multiplex PCR; TCRdb has only the in-frame clones, and not every one. The sample has about 86,000 clones, less than 90% seen once. No antigen is known for these receptors. Source: unstimulated CD4+ T cells sorted from spleen or lymph node cells, taken before transplant. The receptors originated from a human donor who was the organ donor for an intestinal transplant.

This chain uses TRBV20-1 with TRBJ1-1, with D hard to call. V dropped 6 bases and J dropped 2 bases, with 4 bases sitting between them. The CDR3 extends over 10 amino acids. CDR1 is DFQATT and CDR2 is SNEGSKA in the germline V gene (reference sequence). The CDR3 region has the DNA TGCAGTGCGAGTAACACTGAAGCTTTCTTT. It translates to CSASNTEAFF.

This clone was detected once. The chain is built from TRBV20-1 and TRBJ2-3; D is possibly TRBD1 (6 bases). V lost 3 bases, J lost 9 bases, and 10 bases lay in between. The CDR3 runs 11 residues. Germline V CDR1 and CDR2: DFQATT, SNEGSKA (reference sequence). CDR3 nucleotide sequence: TGCAGTGCTAGCACACAGGGCACGCAGTATTTT. Translation: CSASTQGTQYF.

The rearrangement joins TRBV7-3 to TRBJ2-1, with D possibly TRBD2 on 5 matching bases. V was cut by 5 bases and J by 9 bases, with 11 bases left in between. This CDR3 contains 12 residues. Per the germline V gene, CDR1 is SGHTA and CDR2 is FQGTGA. The CDR3: CASSPPGSEQFF. The CDR3 bases are TGTGCCAGCAGCCCCCCTGGGAGTGAGCAGTTCTTC.

The chain links TRBV30 to TRBJ2-5; 10 positions agree with TRBD1. Germline values: CDR1 GTSNPN, CDR2 SVGIG (reference sequence). The CDR3 is made up of 15 amino acids. Unmatched junction bases numbered 6, after V lost 3 bases and J lost 2 bases. The CDR3 region has the DNA TGTGCCTGGAGCTGGGGACAGGGGCAACAAGAGACCCAGTACTTC. This sequence encodes CAWSWGQGQQETQYF.

The rearrangement uses TRBV28 and TRBJ2-7; 16 positions match TRBD2. Losses at the gene ends were 8 bases for V and 5 bases for J; bases not matched to a gene: 6. CDR3 size: 15 residues. Germline CDR1 reads MDHEN; CDR2 reads SYDVKM. The CDR3 DNA follows: TGTGCCAGCGAGGGACTAGCGGGAGGGCCGCACGAGCAGTACTTC. Translation gives CASEGLAGGPHEQYF.

The CDR3 loop is CATNQNPGGPSTGELFF. The CDR3 DNA is TGTGCCACCAACCAGAACCCCGGGGGGCCGAGCACCGGGGAGCTGTTTTTT. V usage is TRBV15 and J usage is TRBJ2-2; perhaps TRBD2 as D (7 bases). Germline V gives CDR1 LNHNV, CDR2 YYDKDF (reference sequence). The germline V and J ends were trimmed by 7 bases and 4 bases, with 22 bases remaining between them. This CDR3 spans 17 amino acids.

This clone was seen once. The chain employs TRBV5-1 and TRBJ2-1, with 8 bases that match TRBD1. With V trimmed by 0 bases and J by 3 bases, 5 bases remained unmatched. Germline V gene lookup returns CDR1 SGHRS and CDR2 YFSETQ. There are 16 residues in the CDR3. The DNA of the CDR3 is TGCGCCAGCAGCTTGGTATCAGGGGGCCACTACAATGAGCAGTTCTTC. Encoded protein: CASSLVSGGHYNEQFF.

Only one count was recorded for this clone. The chain links TRBV2 to TRBJ2-5; a weak D match, TRBD2 (5 bases). The CDR3 extends over 14 amino acids. V lost 4 bases, J lost 2 bases, and 11 bases lay in between. Germline-derived CDR1 and CDR2 are SNHLY and FYNNEI. The CDR3 region has the DNA TGTGCCAGCAGTGGGACCCAGCGGCAAGAGACCCAGTACTTC. This codes for CASSGTQRQETQYF.